This T cell receptor beta chain was captured in a study of PD-L1 blockade in urothelial cancer. At the level of the study: Male patients with bladder-origin urothelial cancer numbered about nine tenths of the roughly 29.

Time point defined: peripheral blood 6 weeks after treatment start. Profiled with immunoSEQ multiplex PCR; TCRdb holds only in-frame clones, not every one. Here the sample spans some 51,000 clones, approximately 90% being singletons. Trimming left V 4 bases short and J 0 bases short, with 18 bases between. The germline gives CDR1 MNHEY, CDR2 SMNVEV (reference sequence). There are 17 residues in the CDR3. Sequenced material: PBMCs, taken around atezolizumab (anti-PD-L1) treatment. The clonotype comes from a man aged 55 to 70 with urothelial cancer. The chain couples TRBV27 to TRBJ1-1, with unresolved D. This CDR3 reads CASSSSYILPMNTEAFF. The CDR3 DNA reads TGTGCCAGCAGTTCTTCCTATATTCTACCTATGAACACTGAAGCTTTCTTT.